These 27 T cell receptor beta chains originate from one sample sequenced in a study of T cells after posttransplantation cyclophosphamide. TCRdb's copy holds only in-frame clones and misses some; the assay was immunoSEQ multiplex PCR. The repertoire includes roughly 30,000 clones, 70% to 90% of them detected once, and under 15% sits in the top ten. The specimen sequenced was PBMCs. All receptors derive from a woman between 40 and 55 years old with a blood cancer, CMV-positive, and with a related stem cell donor.

The chain joins TRBV7-3 to TRBJ2-3; 10 bases are a match to TRBD2. The CDR3 covers 18 residues. Germline V gives CDR1 SGHTA, CDR2 FQGTGA. The V segment lost 5 bases and the J segment 7 bases; nucleotides outside the gene matches: 18. For the CDR3, the DNA is TGTGCCAGCAGCCCAAAAGACGCGGGGAGCGGGGGGGCGAATACGCAGTATTTT. Translating it yields CASSPKDAGSGGANTQYF.

This clone was found a few times. The rearrangement links TRBV2 to TRBJ2-7; the match to TRBD1 covers 8 bases. The CDR3 is 13 residues long. Germline CDR1 is SNHLY and CDR2 is FYNNEI. J lost 4 bases, V lost 6 bases, and 5 bases had no gene match. The CDR3 nucleotides read TGTGCCAGCAGCCGGGACAGGCTATACGAGCAGTACTTC. This codes for CASSRDRLYEQYF.

The chain combines TRBV12-5 with TRBJ2-2; possibly TRBD2 for D (5 bases). From germline, CDR1 is LGHNT and CDR2 FRNRAP. V was cut by 0 bases and J by 0 bases, with 8 bases left in between. This CDR3 contains 16 residues. CDR3 amino acids: CASGLVLGANTGELFF. The CDR3 nucleotides read TGTGCTAGTGGTTTGGTACTAGGCGCGAACACCGGGGAGCTGTTTTTT. The entire variable domain, with the rest obtained from reference TRBV12-5 and TRBJ2-2, is as follows: DARVTQTPRHKVTEMGQEVTMRCQPILGHNTVFWYRQTMMQGLELLAYFRNRAPLDDSGMPKDRFSAEMPDATLATLKIQPSEPRDSAVYFCASGLVLGANTGELFFGEGSRLTVL.

Note on this clone: Because it lacks the conserved phenylalanine or tryptophan at the end, this CDR3 is likely a read error. It is unclear where the CDR3 begins or ends on the DNA, so no DNA is shown, and the CDR3 is as TCRdb lists it. The chain has TRBV7-2 and TRBJ1-2; no check of the table's D call, TRBD1, against the DNA was made. Germline V CDR1 and CDR2: SGHTA, FQGNSA. The CDR3 length is 11 residues, termini included. CDR3 residues: CASSLAAGISA.

The table lists this clone with a count of one. V gene TRBV9 combines with J gene TRBJ2-7; D is possibly TRBD2 (7 bases). CDR3 length equals 13 residues. The V gene lost 3 bases and the J gene lost 9 bases, with 16 bases spanning the gap. Germline V gene lookup returns CDR1 SGDLS and CDR2 YYNGEE. The CDR3, as DNA: TGTGCCAGCAGCGCCGGCGGGGGCGCTGGGCAGTACTTC. Its translation is CASSAGGGAGQYF. The full variable domain, with the rest looked up from reference TRBV9 and TRBJ2-7, is DSGVTQTPKHLITATGQRVTLRCSPRSGDLSVYWYQQSLDQGLQFLIQYYNGEERAKGNILERFSAQQFPDLHSELNLSSLELGDSALYFCASSAGGGAGQYFGPGTRLTVT.

The V call is TRBV29-1, the J call TRBJ2-1, with no clear D. Germline V gene sequence: CDR1 SQVTM, CDR2 ANQGSEA. The CDR3 runs 12 residues. V was clipped by 5 bases and J by 9 bases, with 14 bases between them. The CDR3 bases are TGCAGCGTTCGTTGGAGTTCCCGTGAGCAGTTCTTC. Translation gives CSVRWSSREQFF.

The genes are TRBV5-1 and TRBJ1-1, with 9 bases identical to TRBD1. CDR3 size: 18 residues. CDR1 is SGHRS and CDR2 is YFSETQ in the germline V gene. Trimming cost V 0 bases and J 4 bases; bases outside gene matches: 13. The CDR3 sequence is CASSLGPGTGFMSTEAFF. The CDR3 nucleotides are TGCGCCAGCAGCTTGGGCCCCGGGACAGGGTTTATGAGCACTGAAGCTTTCTTT.

V and J are TRBV11-2 and TRBJ2-3; 14 bases are a match to TRBD2. V was clipped by 3 bases and J by 3 bases; unmatched bases: 5. Germline-derived CDR1 and CDR2 are SGHAT and FQNNGV. This CDR3 contains 17 residues. The CDR3 nucleotides read TGTGCCAGCAGCTTCCTGGGACTAGCGGGGGTAACAGATACGCAGTATTTT. Its protein is CASSFLGLAGVTDTQYF.

The V gene is TRBV5-1, the J gene TRBJ2-1; 13 nucleotides agree with TRBD2. There are 18 residues in the CDR3. The germline V gene has CDR1 SGHRS and CDR2 YFSETQ. V was clipped by 3 bases and J by 0 bases; unmatched bases: 6. CDR3 in amino acids: CASSSRLAGGRSYNEQFF. CDR3 nucleotide sequence: TGCGCCAGCAGCTCGAGACTAGCGGGGGGCCGCTCCTACAATGAGCAGTTCTTC.

V gene TRBV4-1 combines with J gene TRBJ2-7; TRBD2 might be the D (6 bases). The CDR3 loop spans 15 amino acids. In germline, CDR1 is MGHRA, CDR2 YSYEKL. V lost 0 bases, J lost 4 bases, and 13 bases lay in between. CDR3 residues: CASSQEQWREYEQYF. In DNA form, the CDR3 reads TGCGCCAGCAGCCAAGAGCAGTGGAGGGAGTACGAGCAGTACTTC.

This chain connects TRBV7-9 to TRBJ2-5; 8 nucleotides match TRBD1. This CDR3 region has 16 residues. Unmatched junction bases numbered 6, after V lost 2 bases and J lost 1 base. CDR1 is SEHNR, CDR2 FQNEAQ, per germline (reference sequence). In nucleotides, the CDR3 is TGTGCCAGCAGCTTAAAACCGGGACAGGCCCAAGAGACCCAGTACTTC. As protein: CASSLKPGQAQETQYF. Looking up the rest from reference TRBV7-9 and TRBJ2-5 gives the full variable domain: DTGVSQNPRHKITKRGQNVTFRCDPISEHNRLYWYRQTLGQGPEFLTYFQNEAQLEKSRLLSDRFSAERPKGSFSTLEIQRTEQGDSAMYLCASSLKPGQAQETQYFGPGTRLLVL.

V is TRBV15 and J is TRBJ1-5; the D is unclear. Between the trimmed V and J ends, which lost 3 bases and 5 bases, there was a span of 8 bases. The CDR3 extends over 13 amino acids. Germline-derived CDR1 and CDR2 are LNHNV and YYDKDF (reference sequence). The CDR3 DNA sequence: TGTGCCACCAGCAGGGGCAGAGATCAGCCCCAGCATTTT. It is translated as CATSRGRDQPQHF.

The V and J genes are TRBV9 and TRBJ2-1, with a weak D call TRBD1 (6 bases). CDR1 and CDR2 (germline): SGDLS, YYNGEE. The ends were cut back, 0 bases at V and 3 bases at J, with 10 bases in the middle. The CDR3 is 15 amino acids. The CDR3 here is CASSVVGASYNEQFF. CDR3 DNA: TGTGCCAGCAGCGTAGTGGGGGCCAGCTACAATGAGCAGTTCTTC.

This rearrangement joins TRBV7-2 to TRBJ1-4; 8 nucleotides match TRBD1. The ends lost 3 bases at V and 6 bases at J; junction bases unmatched: 3. CDR1 SGHTA and CDR2 FQGNSA come from the germline V gene. This CDR3 is 14 amino acids long. The CDR3 bases are TGTGCCAGCAGCTTCCGGACAGGGTATGAAAAACTGTTTTTT. Translated, it gives CASSFRTGYEKLFF.

The CDR3 coding sequence is TGCGCCAGCAGCCGACAGGGAGAGAAAAGCTATGGCTACACCTTC. It encodes CASSRQGEKSYGYTF. This chain joins TRBV5-1 and TRBJ1-2, with TRBD1 matching 7 bases. The CDR3 is 15 amino acids. V shed 4 bases, J shed 4 bases, and the junction held 10 bases outside the gene matches. Germline CDR1 SGHRS, CDR2 YFSETQ.

The chain carries TRBV6-6 and TRBJ1-1; D might be TRBD1 (6 bases). Germline V gene sequence: CDR1 MNHNY, CDR2 SVGAGI (reference sequence). The CDR3 is made up of 13 amino acids. V was trimmed by 6 bases and J by 4 bases, leaving 12 bases between them. CDR3 in amino acids: CASRTGLTTEAFF. Here the CDR3 DNA reads TGTGCCAGCAGAACAGGGTTAACCACTGAAGCTTTCTTT.

This sequence joins TRBV28 and TRBJ1-5; weak D call: TRBD1 (5 bases). The germline V gene encodes CDR1 MDHEN and CDR2 SYDVKM. There are 17 residues in the CDR3. V lost 4 bases and J 3 bases, leaving 19 bases between the germline ends. The CDR3 region is CASSSKRLGTDNQPQHF. The CDR3 DNA reads as TGTGCCAGCAGTTCCAAACGCCTAGGGACTGACAATCAGCCCCAGCATTTT.

The V and J genes are TRBV6-5 and TRBJ1-2; 8 bases line up with TRBD1. In germline, CDR1 is MNHEY, CDR2 SVGAGI. V trimming: 4 bases; J trimming: 7 bases; junction bases outside the gene matches: 11. This CDR3 contains 15 residues. CDR3 bases: TGTGCCAGCAGTTCCAGGGGGCGGGGCCTTAGTGGCTACACCTTC. Its translation: CASSSRGRGLSGYTF.

V usage is TRBV6-1 and J usage is TRBJ2-7, with 8 positions matching TRBD1. The trim removed 4 bases at V and 4 bases at J, leaving 6 bases unmatched. The CDR3 has 14 residues. Germline CDR1 MNHNS, CDR2 SASEGT. CDR3 sequence (DNA): TGTGCCAGCAGTGTATCCAGGGGGCGTTACGAGCAGTACTTC. This encodes CASSVSRGRYEQYF.

This clone appeared a single time. The rearrangement uses TRBV29-1 and TRBJ2-3; possible D gene TRBD2, 5 bases. This CDR3 has 13 amino acids. V was shortened by 3 bases and J by 2 bases, with 9 bases between the two germline ends. The germline gives CDR1 SQVTM, CDR2 ANQGSEA. The DNA of the CDR3 is TGCAGCGTTGATAGCGCGTCCACAGATACGCAGTATTTT. Amino acid sequence: CSVDSASTDTQYF.

This clone appeared a single time. This rearrangement joins TRBV27 to TRBJ2-7; 9 bases map to TRBD1. Looked up from germline, CDR1 is MNHEY and CDR2 is SMNVEV (reference sequence). The J segment lost 3 bases and the V segment lost 6 bases, leaving 9 bases of the junction unmatched. The CDR3 is made up of 15 amino acids. In DNA, the CDR3 is TGTGCCAGCAGGCCGGGACAGGGAGTTTACTACGAGCAGTACTTC. Protein: CASRPGQGVYYEQYF.

The chain couples TRBV7-9 to TRBJ2-7; TRBD1 agrees at 7 bases. Germline CDR1 and CDR2: SEHNR and FQNEAQ (reference sequence). The CDR3 has 14 amino acids. V shed 1 base and J 5 bases; nucleotides not matched to a gene: 5. The CDR3 region is CASSLVTGVNEQYF. The DNA of the CDR3 is TGTGCCAGCAGCTTAGTAACAGGGGTAAACGAGCAGTACTTC. Full variable domain (remainder filled in from reference TRBV7-9 and TRBJ2-7): DTGVSQNPRHKITKRGQNVTFRCDPISEHNRLYWYRQTLGQGPEFLTYFQNEAQLEKSRLLSDRFSAERPKGSFSTLEIQRTEQGDSAMYLCASSLVTGVNEQYFGPGTRLTVT.

The rearrangement joins TRBV10-3 to TRBJ1-4, with D possibly matching TRBD1 (6 bases). Germline-derived CDR1 and CDR2 are ENHRY and SYGVKD. The CDR3 runs 13 residues. Trimming removed 10 bases from V and 3 bases from J, with 12 bases in between. For the CDR3, the DNA is TGTGCCACCAAACAGGGAGCTAATGAAAAACTGTTTTTT. This translates into CATKQGANEKLFF.

This chain links TRBV7-2 with TRBJ2-2, with D uncertain. The CDR3 totals 13 residues. Trimming left V 5 bases short and J 5 bases short, with 9 bases between. CDR1 SGHTA and CDR2 FQGNSA come from the germline V gene. The CDR3 loop reads CASSAQTTGELFF. CDR3 in DNA: TGTGCCAGCAGCGCACAGACGACCGGGGAGCTGTTTTTT. The variable domain in full, with the rest retrieved from reference TRBV7-2 and TRBJ2-2, is GAGVSQSPSNKVTEKGKDVELRCDPISGHTALYWYRQSLGQGLEFLIYFQGNSAPDKSGLPSDRFSAERTGGSVSTLTIQRTQQEDSAVYLCASSAQTTGELFFGEGSRLTVL.

The CDR3 here is CASTQSGDRTYEQYF. CDR3 nucleotide sequence: TGCGCCAGCACCCAATCCGGGGACAGAACCTACGAGCAGTACTTC. The rearrangement uses TRBV23-1 and TRBJ2-7; 7 bases are shared with TRBD1. Being an ORF, TRBV23-1 has a function that is uncertain. The CDR3 contains 15 residues. Trimming cost V 7 bases and J 2 bases; bases outside gene matches: 11.

This chain links TRBV28 with TRBJ2-3, with D perhaps TRBD1 (5 bases). The V end was cut by 2 bases, the J end by 2 bases, with 11 bases between. The CDR3 sequence is 15 residues long. CDR1 and CDR2 from the germline V gene are MDHEN and SYDVKM. The CDR3: CASSLPGFDTDTQYF. As DNA, the CDR3 is TGTGCCAGCAGTTTACCAGGGTTTGACACAGATACGCAGTATTTT.

V gene TRBV7-8 combines with J gene TRBJ1-1; no firm D call. Trimming left V 5 bases short and J 7 bases short, with 20 bases between. The germline V gene has CDR1 SGHVS and CDR2 FQNEAQ. The CDR3 is made up of 15 amino acids. The CDR3 reads CASSRTDAGKNEAFF. As DNA, the CDR3 is TGTGCCAGCAGCCGGACGGACGCGGGGAAAAATGAAGCTTTCTTT.